These 6 T cell receptor beta chains originate from one sample sequenced in a study of T-cell reconstitution after alpha-beta-depleted transplantation in children. Using unique molecular identifiers, the investigators prepared the TCRbeta library. MiXCR, applied by TCRdb to the PCR reads, yields one record per CDR3 protein. The table lists around 440,000 distinct CDR3 sequences, about 17% of them singletons. Sequenced material: PBMCs, mostly from graft donor cells, taken 360 days after TCRalphabeta/CD19-depleted stem cell transplant. The receptors were sampled from a boy less than two years old who had a stem cell transplant for Wiskott-Aldrich syndrome, so the T cells may come from the graft donor.

The chain combines TRBV6-2 or TRBV6-3 with TRBJ1-2; 7 bases align to TRBD1. The length of the CDR3 is 13 residues. The V gene end was trimmed by 4 bases and the J gene end by 2 bases; junction bases not matched to a gene: 1. Germline CDR1 reads MNHEY; CDR2 reads SVGEGT. The CDR3 is CASSSDRNYGYTF. Here the CDR3 DNA reads TGTGCCAGCAGTTCGGACAGGAACTATGGCTACACCTTC.

The chain uses TRBV10-3 and TRBJ2-2, with unresolved D. This CDR3 is built from 11 residues. V lost 7 bases, J lost 3 bases, and 3 bases lay in between. Germline V lookup: CDR1 ENHRY, CDR2 SYGVKD. The CDR3: CAITDTGELFF. The CDR3 nucleotides read TGTGCCATCACGGACACCGGGGAGCTGTTTTTT.

This clonotype was detected a few times. The genes are TRBV29-1 and TRBJ2-3; the D is unclear. Trimming stripped 6 bases from V and 0 bases from J, with 13 bases between. The CDR3 is 14 residues long. CDR1 and CDR2 (germline): SQVTM, ANQGSEA. The CDR3 DNA is TGCAGCGTGGCCAGGACCCAAAGCACAGATACGCAGTATTTT. Translation: CSVARTQSTDTQYF.

This clonotype was detected a few times. The chain has TRBV7-9 and TRBJ2-7; D call uncertain. V was shortened by 1 base and J by 5 bases, with 9 bases between the two germline ends. The germline gives CDR1 SEHNR, CDR2 FQNEAQ (reference sequence). This CDR3 spans 13 amino acids. CDR3 sequence reads: CASSLGWSNEQYF. The CDR3 region has the DNA TGTGCCAGCAGCTTAGGGTGGTCCAACGAGCAGTACTTC.

This clonotype occurred a few times. This sequence joins TRBV30 and TRBJ2-5, with D perhaps TRBD1 (6 bases). V was clipped by 5 bases and J by 8 bases, with 12 bases between them. Germline V CDR1 and CDR2: GTSNPN, SVGIG (reference sequence). The CDR3 consists of 11 residues. CDR3 loop: CAWEQGPTQYF. The DNA of the CDR3 is TGTGCCTGGGAGCAGGGGCCAACCCAGTACTTC. The full variable domain, with the rest looked up from reference TRBV30 and TRBJ2-5, is SQTIHQWPATLVQPVGSPLSLECTVEGTSNPNLYWYRQAAGRGLQLLFYSVGIGQISSEVPQNLSASRPQDRQFILSSKKLLLSDSGFYLCAWEQGPTQYFGPGTRLLVL.

V gene TRBV6-1 combines with J gene TRBJ2-3; the D gene is possibly TRBD2 (6 bases). Germline assignment: CDR1 MNHNS and CDR2 SASEGT. CDR3 length equals 17 residues. The ends were cut back, 5 bases at V and 0 bases at J, with 18 bases in the middle. Here the CDR3 DNA reads TGTGCCAGCAGTCCCCGGGACTCCCGAACTAGCACAGATACGCAGTATTTT. Its protein is CASSPRDSRTSTDTQYF.